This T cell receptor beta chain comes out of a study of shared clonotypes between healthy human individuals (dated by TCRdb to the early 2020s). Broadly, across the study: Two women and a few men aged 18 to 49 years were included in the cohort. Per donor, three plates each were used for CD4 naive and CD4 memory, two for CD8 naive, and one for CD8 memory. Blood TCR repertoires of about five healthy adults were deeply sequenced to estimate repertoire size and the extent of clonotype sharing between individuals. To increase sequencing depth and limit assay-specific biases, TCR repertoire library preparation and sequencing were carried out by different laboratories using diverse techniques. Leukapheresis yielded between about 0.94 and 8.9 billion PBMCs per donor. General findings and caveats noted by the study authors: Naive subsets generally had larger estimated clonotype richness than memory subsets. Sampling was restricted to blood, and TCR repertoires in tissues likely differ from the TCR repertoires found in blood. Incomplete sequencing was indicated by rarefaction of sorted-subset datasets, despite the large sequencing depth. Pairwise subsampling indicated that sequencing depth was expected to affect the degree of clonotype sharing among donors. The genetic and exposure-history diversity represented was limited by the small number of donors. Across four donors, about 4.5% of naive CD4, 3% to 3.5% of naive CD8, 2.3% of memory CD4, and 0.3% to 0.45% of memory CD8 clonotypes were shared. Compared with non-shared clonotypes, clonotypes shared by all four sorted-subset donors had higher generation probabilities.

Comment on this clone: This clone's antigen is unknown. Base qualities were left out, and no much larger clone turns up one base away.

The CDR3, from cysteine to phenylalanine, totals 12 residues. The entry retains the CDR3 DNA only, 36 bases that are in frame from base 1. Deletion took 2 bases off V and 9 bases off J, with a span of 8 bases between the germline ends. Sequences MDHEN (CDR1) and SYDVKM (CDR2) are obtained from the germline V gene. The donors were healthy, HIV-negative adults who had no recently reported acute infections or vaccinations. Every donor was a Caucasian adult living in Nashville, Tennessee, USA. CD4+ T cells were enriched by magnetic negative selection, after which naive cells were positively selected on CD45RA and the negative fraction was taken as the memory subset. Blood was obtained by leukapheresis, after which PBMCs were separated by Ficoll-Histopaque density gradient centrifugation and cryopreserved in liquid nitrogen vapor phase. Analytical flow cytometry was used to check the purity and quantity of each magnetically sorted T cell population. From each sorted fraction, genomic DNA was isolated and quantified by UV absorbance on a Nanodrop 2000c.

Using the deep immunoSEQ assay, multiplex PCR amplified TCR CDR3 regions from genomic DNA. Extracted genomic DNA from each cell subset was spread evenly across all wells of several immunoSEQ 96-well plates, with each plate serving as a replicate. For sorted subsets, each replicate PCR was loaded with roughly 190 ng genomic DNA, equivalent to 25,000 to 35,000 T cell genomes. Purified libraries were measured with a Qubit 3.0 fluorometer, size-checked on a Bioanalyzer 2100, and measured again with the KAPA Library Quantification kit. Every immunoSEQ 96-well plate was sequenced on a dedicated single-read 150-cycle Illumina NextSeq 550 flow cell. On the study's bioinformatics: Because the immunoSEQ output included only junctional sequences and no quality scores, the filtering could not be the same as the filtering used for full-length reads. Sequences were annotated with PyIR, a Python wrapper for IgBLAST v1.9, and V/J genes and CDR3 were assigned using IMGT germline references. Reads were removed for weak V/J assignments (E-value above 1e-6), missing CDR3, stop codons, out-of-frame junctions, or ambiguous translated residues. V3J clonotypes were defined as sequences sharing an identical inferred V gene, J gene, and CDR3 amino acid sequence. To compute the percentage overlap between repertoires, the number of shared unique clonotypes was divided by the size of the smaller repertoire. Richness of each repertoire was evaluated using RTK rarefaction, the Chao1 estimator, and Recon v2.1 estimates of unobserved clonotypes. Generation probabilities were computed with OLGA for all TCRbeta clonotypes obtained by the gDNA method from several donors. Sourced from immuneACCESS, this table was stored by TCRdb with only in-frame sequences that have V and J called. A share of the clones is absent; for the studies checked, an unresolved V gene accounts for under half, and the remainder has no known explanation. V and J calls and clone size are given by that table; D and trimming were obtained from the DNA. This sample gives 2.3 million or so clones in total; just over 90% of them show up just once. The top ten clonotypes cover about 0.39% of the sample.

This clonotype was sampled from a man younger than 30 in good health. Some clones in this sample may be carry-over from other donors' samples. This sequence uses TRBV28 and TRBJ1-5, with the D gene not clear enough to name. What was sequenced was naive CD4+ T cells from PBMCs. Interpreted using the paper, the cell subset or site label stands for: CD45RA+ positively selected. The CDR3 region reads CASSLRYGPQHF. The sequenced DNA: TGTGCCAGCAGTTTACGGTATGGGCCCCAGCATTTT. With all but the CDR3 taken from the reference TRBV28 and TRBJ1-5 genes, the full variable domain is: DVKVTQSSRYLVKRTGEKVFLECVQDMDHENMFWYRQDPGLGLRLIYFSYDVKMKEKGDIPEGYSVSREKKERFSLILESASTNQTSMYLCASSLRYGPQHFGDGTRLSIL.